Sequencing of this T cell receptor beta chain was carried out in a study of PD-1 blockade in mismatch repair-deficient tumors. This clone has a handful of counts. Mismatch repair deficiency was confirmed in all patients, by PCR or immunohistochemistry. The TCR-sequenced patients were a few responders to pembrolizumab. The germline V gene has CDR1 LNHDA and CDR2 SQIVND (reference sequence). With 5 bases removed from V and 2 bases from J, the gap between germline ends came to 9 bases. The CDR3 sequence is 13 residues long. Data came from immunoSEQ multiplex PCR; TCRdb stores just in-frame clones and leaves some out. The sample has about 130,000 clones, 88% seen once; the top ten hold 12%.

The TCR comes from an adult with mismatch repair-deficient cancer. This sequence joins TRBV19 and TRBJ2-5; D unresolved. Sequenced material: peripheral blood, taken about 17 months after starting pembrolizumab. As DNA, the CDR3 is TGTGCCAGTAGTCCAAGGGAACAAGAGACCCAGTACTTC. Its protein is CASSPREQETQYF.